This T cell receptor (beta chain) derives from a study of CD8+CD57+ T cells in acquired aplastic anemia. Study outcomes and limitations: Common to patients and controls were twenty-nine CD8+ CDR3 sequences.

Whoever was chosen for sequencing had shown CD8+CD57+ cell expansion by flow cytometry. This clonotype appeared many times. As yet, its antigen is unknown. The use of genomic DNA as template underpinned the TCR beta VDJ and CDR3 profiling. TCRdb reprocessed the reads with MiXCR, giving one entry per CDR3 protein. The sample has under 200,000 distinct CDR3 sequences, about 50% seen once. CDR1 is SNHLY and CDR2 is FYNNEI in the germline V gene. The CDR3 covers 15 residues. V was shortened by 1 base and J by 0 bases, with 10 bases between the two germline ends. The genes are TRBV2 and TRBJ2-7, with D possibly matching TRBD2 (6 bases). This sequence was found in a human donor with aplastic anemia. The source material was sorted CD4+, CD8+, or CD8+CD57+ T cells (not recorded which) from PBMCs. The CDR3 DNA reads as TGTGCCAGCAGTGAAGTACTAGCTGCCTCCTACGAGCAGTACTTC. It codes for CASSEVLAASYEQYF.